Only a few counts were recorded for the clone carrying this TCR beta chain. Antigen: not known. This sample is drawn from a study of identical twins. From the 5' RACE reads, TCRdb called clonotypes with MiXCR, one entry per CDR3 protein. This repertoire shows roughly 280,000 distinct CDR3 sequences, more than 8% found once; its top ten account for roughly 6.8%. CDR3 length: 14 residues. With 4 bases removed from V and 1 base from J, the gap between germline ends came to 14 bases. The germline CDR1 and CDR2 sequences are DFQATT and SNEGSKA (reference sequence). General study results and limits: Beta out-of-frame sequences displayed a weaker excess of sharing between twins. Analyses of zero insertions could, in part, be confounded by invariant MAIT and iNKT cells.

This sample was shared with a second study, whose subject was yellow fever vaccine responses in identical twins.

This TCR was sampled from a woman aged 18-29 years in good health. The V gene is TRBV20-1, the J gene TRBJ2-7, with D maybe TRBD1 (6 bases). Sequenced input: CD8+ T cells sorted from blood. CDR3 sequence: CSAIDRTESYEQYF. For the CDR3, the DNA is TGCAGTGCTATAGACCGGACAGAGTCCTACGAGCAGTACTTC.